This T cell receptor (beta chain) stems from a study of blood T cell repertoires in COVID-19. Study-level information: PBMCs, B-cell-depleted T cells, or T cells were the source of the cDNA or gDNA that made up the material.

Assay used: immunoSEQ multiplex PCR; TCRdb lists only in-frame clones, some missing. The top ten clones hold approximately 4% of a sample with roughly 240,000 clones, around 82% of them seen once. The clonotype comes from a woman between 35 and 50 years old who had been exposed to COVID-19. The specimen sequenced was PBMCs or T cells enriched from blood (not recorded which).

CDR3 sequence reads: CASSSSVNEKLFF. For the CDR3, the DNA is TGTGCCAGCAGCTCGTCAGTCAATGAAAAACTGTTTTTT. The chain uses TRBV5-5 and TRBJ1-4; D gene ambiguous. Trimming pared 3 bases from V and 5 bases from J, leaving 8 bases between. The CDR3 runs to 13 residues. Germline loops: CDR1 SGHKS, CDR2 YYEKEE (reference sequence).